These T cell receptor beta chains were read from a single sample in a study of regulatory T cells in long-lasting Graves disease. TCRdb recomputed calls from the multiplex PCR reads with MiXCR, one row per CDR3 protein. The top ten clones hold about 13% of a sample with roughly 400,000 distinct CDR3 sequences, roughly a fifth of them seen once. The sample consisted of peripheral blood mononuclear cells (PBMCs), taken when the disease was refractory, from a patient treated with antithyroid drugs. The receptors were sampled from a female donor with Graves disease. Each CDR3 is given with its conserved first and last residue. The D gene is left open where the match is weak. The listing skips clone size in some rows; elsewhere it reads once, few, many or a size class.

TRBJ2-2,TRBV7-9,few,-,TGTGCCAGCAGCCTCGAGCCGGCCGGGGAGCTGTTTTTT,CASSLEPAGELFF
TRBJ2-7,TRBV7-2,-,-,TGTGCCAGCAGCTTAGCGCCCCCCGCAGGGTTCGGTACCTACGAGCAGTACTTC,CASSLAPPAGFGTYEQYF
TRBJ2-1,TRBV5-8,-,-,TGTGCCAGCAGCTTGTTGGGCTCTAGCTCCTACAATGAGCAGTTCTTC,CASSLLGSSSYNEQFF
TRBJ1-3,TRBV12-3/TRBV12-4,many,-,TGTGCCAGCATTCCGATCGTCTCTGGAAACACCATATATTTT,CASIPIVSGNTIYF
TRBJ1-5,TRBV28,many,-,TGTGCCAGCCTAGGACACTCTTATAGCAATCAGCCCCAGCATTTT,CASLGHSYSNQPQHF
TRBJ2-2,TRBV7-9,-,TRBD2,TGCGCCAGCAGCGCAAGTACTCCGGGACTAGCGGGAGGAAGCACCGGGGAGCTGTTTTTC,CASSASTPGLAGGSTGELFF
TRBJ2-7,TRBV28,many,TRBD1,TGTGCCAGCAGTCCCCGGGACAGGATCCTTGGGCAGTACTTC,CASSPRDRILGQYF
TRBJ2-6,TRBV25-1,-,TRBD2,TGTGCCAGCAGTGTGGGGGGGACTGGGGCCAACGTCCTGACTTTC,CASSVGGTGANVLTF
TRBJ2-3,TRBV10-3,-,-,TGTGCCATCCACCGGGACTTGTCAGATACGCAGTATTTT,CAIHRDLSDTQYF
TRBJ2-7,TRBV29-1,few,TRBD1,TGCAGCGGAAGTACCGGGACAGGGGGCTACGAGCAGTACTTC,CSGSTGTGGYEQYF